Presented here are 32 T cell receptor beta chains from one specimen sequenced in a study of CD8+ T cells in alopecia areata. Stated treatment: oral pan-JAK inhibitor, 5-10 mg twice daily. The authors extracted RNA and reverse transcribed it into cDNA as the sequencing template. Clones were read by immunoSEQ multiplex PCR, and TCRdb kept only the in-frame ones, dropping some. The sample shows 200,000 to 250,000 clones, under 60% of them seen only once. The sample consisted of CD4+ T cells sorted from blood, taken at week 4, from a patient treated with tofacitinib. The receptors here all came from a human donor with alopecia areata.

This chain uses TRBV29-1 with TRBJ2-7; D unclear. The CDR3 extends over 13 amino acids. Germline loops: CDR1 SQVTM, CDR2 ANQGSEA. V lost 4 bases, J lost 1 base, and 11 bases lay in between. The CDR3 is CSVVLDGSYEQYF. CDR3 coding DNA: TGCAGCGTTGTTCTTGACGGATCCTACGAGCAGTACTTC.

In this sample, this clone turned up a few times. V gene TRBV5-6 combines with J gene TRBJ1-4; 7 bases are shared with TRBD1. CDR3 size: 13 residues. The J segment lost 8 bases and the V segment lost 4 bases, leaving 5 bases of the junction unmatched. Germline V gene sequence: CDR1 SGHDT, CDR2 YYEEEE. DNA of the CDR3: TGTGCCAGCAGCCCCAGGGGGGGGGAAAAACTGTTTTTT. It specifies CASSPRGGEKLFF.

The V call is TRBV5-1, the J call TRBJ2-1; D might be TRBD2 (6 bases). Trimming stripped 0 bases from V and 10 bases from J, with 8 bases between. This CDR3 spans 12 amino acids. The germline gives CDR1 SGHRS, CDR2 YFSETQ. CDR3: CASSLEAGEQFF. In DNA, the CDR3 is TGCGCCAGCAGCTTGGAGGCGGGAGAGCAGTTCTTC.

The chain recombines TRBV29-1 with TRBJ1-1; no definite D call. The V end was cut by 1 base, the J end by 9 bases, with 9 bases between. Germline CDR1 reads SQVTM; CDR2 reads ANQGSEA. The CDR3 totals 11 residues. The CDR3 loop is CSVEVQRQAFF. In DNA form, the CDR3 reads TGCAGCGTTGAAGTTCAGAGACAAGCTTTCTTT.

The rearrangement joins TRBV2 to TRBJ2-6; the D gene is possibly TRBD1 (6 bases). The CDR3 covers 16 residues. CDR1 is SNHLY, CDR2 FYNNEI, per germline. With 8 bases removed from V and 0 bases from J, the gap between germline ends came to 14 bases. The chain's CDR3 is CASCEDSLSGANVLTF. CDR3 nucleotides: TGTGCCAGCTGCGAGGACAGCCTCTCTGGGGCCAACGTCCTGACTTTC.

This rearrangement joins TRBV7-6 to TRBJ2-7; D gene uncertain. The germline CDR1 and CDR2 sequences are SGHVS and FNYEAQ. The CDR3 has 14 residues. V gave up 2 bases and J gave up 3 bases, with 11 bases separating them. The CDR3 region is CASSLMVLDYEQYF. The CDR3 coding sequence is TGTGCCAGCAGCTTAATGGTACTGGACTACGAGCAGTACTTC.

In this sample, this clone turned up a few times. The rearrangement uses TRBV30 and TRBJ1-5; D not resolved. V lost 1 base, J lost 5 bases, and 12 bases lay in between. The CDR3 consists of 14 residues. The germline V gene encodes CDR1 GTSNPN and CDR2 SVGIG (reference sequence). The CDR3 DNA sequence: TGTGCCTGGAGTGGTCGGTCAGTTCATCAGCCCCAGCATTTT. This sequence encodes CAWSGRSVHQPQHF.

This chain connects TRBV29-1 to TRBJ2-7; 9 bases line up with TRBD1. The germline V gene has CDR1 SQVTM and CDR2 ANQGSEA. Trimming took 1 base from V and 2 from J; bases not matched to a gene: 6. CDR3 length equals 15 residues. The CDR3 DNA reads TGCAGCGTTGAAGCCGGGACAGGGAACCCCTACGAGCAGTACTTC. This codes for CSVEAGTGNPYEQYF.

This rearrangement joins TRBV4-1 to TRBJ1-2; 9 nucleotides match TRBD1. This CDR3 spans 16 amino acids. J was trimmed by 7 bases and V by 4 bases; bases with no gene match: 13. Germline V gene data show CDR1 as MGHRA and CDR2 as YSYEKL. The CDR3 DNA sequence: TGCGCCAGCAGCCTCGTCCCGGGACAGGGTTCTACTGGCTACACCTTC. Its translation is CASSLVPGQGSTGYTF.

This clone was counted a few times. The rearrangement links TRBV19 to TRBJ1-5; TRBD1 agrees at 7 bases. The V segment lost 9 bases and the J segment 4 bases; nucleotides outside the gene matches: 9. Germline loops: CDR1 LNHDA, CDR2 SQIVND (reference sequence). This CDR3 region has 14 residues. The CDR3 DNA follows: TGTGCCAGAAACCAGGGCAGGGGGAATCAGCCCCAGCATTTT. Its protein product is CARNQGRGNQPQHF.

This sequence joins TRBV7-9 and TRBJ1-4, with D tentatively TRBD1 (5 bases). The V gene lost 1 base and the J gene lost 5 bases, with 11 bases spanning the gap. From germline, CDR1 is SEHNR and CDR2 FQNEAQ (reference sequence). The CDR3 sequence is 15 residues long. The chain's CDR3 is CASSLDGTSNEKLFF. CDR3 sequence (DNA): TGTGCCAGCAGCTTAGACGGGACTTCGAATGAAAAACTGTTTTTT.

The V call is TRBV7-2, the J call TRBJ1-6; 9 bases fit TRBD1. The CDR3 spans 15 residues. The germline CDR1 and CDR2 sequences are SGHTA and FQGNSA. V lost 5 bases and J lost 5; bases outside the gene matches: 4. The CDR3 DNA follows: TGTGCCAGCAGCCCACGGACAGGGGATAATTCACCCCTCCACTTT. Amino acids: CASSPRTGDNSPLHF.

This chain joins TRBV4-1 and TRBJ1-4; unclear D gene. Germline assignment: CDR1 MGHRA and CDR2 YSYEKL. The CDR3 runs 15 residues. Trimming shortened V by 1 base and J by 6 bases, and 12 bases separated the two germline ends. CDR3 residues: CASSQVDQGDEKLFF. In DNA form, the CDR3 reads TGCGCCAGCAGCCAAGTAGATCAAGGAGATGAAAAACTGTTTTTT.

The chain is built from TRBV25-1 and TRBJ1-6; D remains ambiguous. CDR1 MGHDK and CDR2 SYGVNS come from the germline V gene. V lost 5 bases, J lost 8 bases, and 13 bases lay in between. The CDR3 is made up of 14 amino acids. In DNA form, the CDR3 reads TGTGCCAGCAGTCCCGGAGGCATTTATTCACCCCTCCACTTT. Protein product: CASSPGGIYSPLHF.

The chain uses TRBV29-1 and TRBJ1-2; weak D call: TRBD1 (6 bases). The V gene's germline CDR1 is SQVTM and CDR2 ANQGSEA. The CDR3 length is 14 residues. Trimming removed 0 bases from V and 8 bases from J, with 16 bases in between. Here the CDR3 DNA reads TGCAGCGTTGAAGAAGCAGGGGTGCCTAGAGGCTACACCTTC. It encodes CSVEEAGVPRGYTF.

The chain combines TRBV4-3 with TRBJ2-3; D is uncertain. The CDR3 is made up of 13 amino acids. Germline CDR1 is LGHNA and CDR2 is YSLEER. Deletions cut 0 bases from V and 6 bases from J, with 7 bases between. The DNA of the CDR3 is TGCGCCAGCAGCCAAGAAAGCGCGGATACGCAGTATTTT. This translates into CASSQESADTQYF.

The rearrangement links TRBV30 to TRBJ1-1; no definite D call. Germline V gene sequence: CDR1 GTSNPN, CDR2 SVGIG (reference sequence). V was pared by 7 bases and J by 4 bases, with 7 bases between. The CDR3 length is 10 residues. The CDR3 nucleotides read TGTGCCTCCGCTCTCACTGAAGCTTTCTTT. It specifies CASALTEAFF.

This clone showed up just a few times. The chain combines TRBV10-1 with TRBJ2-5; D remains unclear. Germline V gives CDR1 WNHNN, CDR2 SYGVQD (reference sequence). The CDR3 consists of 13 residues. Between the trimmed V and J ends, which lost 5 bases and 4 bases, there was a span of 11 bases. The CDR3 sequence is CASSLRLGETQYF. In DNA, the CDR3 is TGCGCCAGCAGTTTACGGCTCGGAGAGACCCAGTACTTC.

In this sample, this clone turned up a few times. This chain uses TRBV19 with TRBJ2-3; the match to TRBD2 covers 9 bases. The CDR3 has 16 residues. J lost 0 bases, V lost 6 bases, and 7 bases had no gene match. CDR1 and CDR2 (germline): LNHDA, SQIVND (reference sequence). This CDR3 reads CASSPERGVSTDTQYF. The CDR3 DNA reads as TGTGCCAGTAGCCCCGAGCGGGGGGTTAGCACAGATACGCAGTATTTT.

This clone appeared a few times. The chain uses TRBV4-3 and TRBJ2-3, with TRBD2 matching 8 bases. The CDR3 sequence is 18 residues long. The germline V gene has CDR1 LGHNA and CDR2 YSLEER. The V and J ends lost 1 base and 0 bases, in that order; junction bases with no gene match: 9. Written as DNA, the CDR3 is TGCGCCAGCAGCCAAGCTTCCTCCGTAGCGGGGAGCACAGATACGCAGTATTTT. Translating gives CASSQASSVAGSTDTQYF.

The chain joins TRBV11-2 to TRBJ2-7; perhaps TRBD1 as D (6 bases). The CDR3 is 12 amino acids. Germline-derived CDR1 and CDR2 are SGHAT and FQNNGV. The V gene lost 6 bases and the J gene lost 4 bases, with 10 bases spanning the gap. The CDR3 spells CASSPTGYEQYF. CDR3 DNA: TGTGCCAGCAGTCCCACAGGGTACGAGCAGTACTTC. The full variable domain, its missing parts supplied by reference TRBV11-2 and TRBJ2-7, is EAGVAQSPRYKIIEKRQSVAFWCNPISGHATLYWYQQILGQGPKLLIQFQNNGVVDDSQLPKDRFSAERLKGVDSTLKIQPAKLEDSAVYLCASSPTGYEQYFGPGTRLTVT.

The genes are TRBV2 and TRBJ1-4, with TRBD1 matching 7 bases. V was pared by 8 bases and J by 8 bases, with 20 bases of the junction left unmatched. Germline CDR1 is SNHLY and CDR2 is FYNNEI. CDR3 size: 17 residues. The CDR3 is CASLSRTGPSRYEKLFF. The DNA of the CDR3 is TGTGCCAGCCTTAGTAGGACAGGCCCATCGCGGTACGAAAAACTGTTTTTT.

This CDR3 is CSVSPVGLGEAFF. As DNA, the CDR3 is TGCAGCGTCTCCCCCGTGGGGCTCGGGGAAGCTTTCTTT. The rearrangement links TRBV29-1 to TRBJ1-1; a possible D gene is TRBD1 (5 bases). Looked up from germline, CDR1 is SQVTM and CDR2 is ANQGSEA. V lost 6 bases and J 8 bases, leaving 19 bases between the germline ends. This CDR3 is 13 amino acids long.

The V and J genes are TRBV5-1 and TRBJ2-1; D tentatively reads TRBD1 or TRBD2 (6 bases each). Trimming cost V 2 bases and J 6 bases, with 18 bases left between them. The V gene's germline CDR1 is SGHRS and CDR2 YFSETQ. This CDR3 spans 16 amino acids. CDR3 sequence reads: CASSLRGPPNGNEQFF. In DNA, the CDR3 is TGCGCCAGCAGCTTACGGGGGCCCCCCAACGGCAATGAGCAGTTCTTC. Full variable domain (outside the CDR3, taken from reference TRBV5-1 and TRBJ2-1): KAGVTQTPRYLIKTRGQQVTLSCSPISGHRSVSWYQQTPGQGLQFLFEYFSETQRNKGNFPGRFSGRQFSNSRSEMNVSTLELGDSALYLCASSLRGPPNGNEQFFGPGTRLTVL.

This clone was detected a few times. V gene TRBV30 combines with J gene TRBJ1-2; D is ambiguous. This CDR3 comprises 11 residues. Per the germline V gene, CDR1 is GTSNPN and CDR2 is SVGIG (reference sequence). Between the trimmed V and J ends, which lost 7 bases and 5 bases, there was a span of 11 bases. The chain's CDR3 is CAYGSWYGYTF. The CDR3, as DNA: TGTGCCTATGGTTCTTGGTATGGCTACACCTTC.

Here the CDR3 reads CASSEGQGFDEAFF. The CDR3 DNA sequence: TGCGCCAGCAGCGAGGGACAGGGGTTTGATGAAGCTTTCTTT. The rearrangement links TRBV5-1 to TRBJ1-1, with 10 nucleotides matching TRBD1. CDR1 is SGHRS and CDR2 is YFSETQ in the germline V gene. The CDR3 is 14 amino acids. The V gene end was trimmed by 4 bases and the J gene end by 7 bases; junction bases not matched to a gene: 7.

The CDR3 sequence: CSVQGQGASDTQYF. The CDR3 nucleotides read TGCAGCGTGCAAGGACAGGGGGCCTCAGATACGCAGTATTTT. The chain has TRBV29-1 and TRBJ2-3; 11 bases fit TRBD1. Germline lookup yields CDR1 SQVTM and CDR2 ANQGSEA. The length of the CDR3 is 14 residues. The ends lost 6 bases at V and 4 bases at J; junction bases unmatched: 6.

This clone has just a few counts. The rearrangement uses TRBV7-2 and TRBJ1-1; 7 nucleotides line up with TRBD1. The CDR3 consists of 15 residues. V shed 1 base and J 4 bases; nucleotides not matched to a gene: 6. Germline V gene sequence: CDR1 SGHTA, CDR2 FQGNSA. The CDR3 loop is CASSLVTGTSTEAFF. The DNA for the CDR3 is TGTGCCAGCAGCTTAGTGACAGGGACCTCCACTGAAGCTTTCTTT.

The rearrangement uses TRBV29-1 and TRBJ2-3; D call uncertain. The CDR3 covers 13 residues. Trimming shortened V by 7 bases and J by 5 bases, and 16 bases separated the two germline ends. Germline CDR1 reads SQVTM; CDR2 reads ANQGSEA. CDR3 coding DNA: TGCAGCGCCGCGCCGTACTTCTTAGATACGCAGTATTTT. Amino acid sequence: CSAAPYFLDTQYF.

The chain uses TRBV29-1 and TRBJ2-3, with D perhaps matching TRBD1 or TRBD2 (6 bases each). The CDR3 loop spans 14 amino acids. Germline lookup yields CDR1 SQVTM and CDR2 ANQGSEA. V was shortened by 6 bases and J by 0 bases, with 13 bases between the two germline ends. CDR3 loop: CSVPRGESTDTQYF. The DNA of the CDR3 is TGCAGCGTCCCTAGGGGGGAAAGCACAGATACGCAGTATTTT.

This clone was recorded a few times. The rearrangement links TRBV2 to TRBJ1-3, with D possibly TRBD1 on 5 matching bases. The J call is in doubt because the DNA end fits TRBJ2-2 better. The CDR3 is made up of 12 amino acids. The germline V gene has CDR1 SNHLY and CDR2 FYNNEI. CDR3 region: CASMMGPGELFF. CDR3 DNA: TGTGCCAGCATGATGGGGCCCGGGGAGCTGTTTTTT.

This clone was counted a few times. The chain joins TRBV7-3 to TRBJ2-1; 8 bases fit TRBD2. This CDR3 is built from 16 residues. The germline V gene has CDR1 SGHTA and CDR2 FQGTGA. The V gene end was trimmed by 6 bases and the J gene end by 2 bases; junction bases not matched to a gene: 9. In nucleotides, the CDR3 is TGTGCCAGCAGTCCCGGCGGGGGGCCTCCCTACAATGAGCAGTTCTTC. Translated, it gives CASSPGGGPPYNEQFF.